The clone carrying this T cell receptor (beta chain) was recorded many times. Per germline, CDR1 SNHLY and CDR2 FYNNEI. V lost 7 bases, J lost 5 bases, and 12 bases lay in between. CDR3 length: 12 residues. The data were taken from a study of neurological immune-mediated disorders. The sorted libraries drew on under 1.3 million T cells that were CD4+ or CD8+. The cDNA was generated through 5'RACE incorporating 10-nucleotide random UMIs. TCRdb reprocessed the 5' RACE reads with MiXCR, giving one entry per CDR3 protein. The sample has some 42,000 distinct CDR3 sequences, around 10% seen once; the top ten hold 3.5% to 4%.

This chain connects TRBV2 to TRBJ2-7, with D perhaps matching TRBD1 (6 bases). The specimen was CD4+ T cells from blood. The TCR sequence derives from a young woman with HTLV-1-associated myelopathy (HAM/TSP). The CDR3 DNA reads as TGTGCCAGCAATACAGGGTTCGACGAGCAGTACTTC. As protein: CASNTGFDEQYF.